One T cell receptor beta chain is described in this entry. Other DNA sequences in the same sample also yield this CDR3. Profiled with immunoSEQ multiplex PCR; TCRdb holds only in-frame clones, not every one. The table shows about 51,000 clones, with about 77% occurring only once. The entry originates in a study of OX40 agonist ivuxolimab in advanced cancers. V was pared by 3 bases and J by 2 bases, with 4 bases between. CDR1 MDHEN and CDR2 SYDVKM come from the germline V gene. The CDR3 is 12 amino acids. V gene TRBV28 combines with J gene TRBJ1-2; D gene ambiguous. The sequence was collected from an adult with an advanced solid tumor such as melanoma, head and neck, liver or kidney cancer. Sequencing was performed on CD4+ or CD8+ T cells sorted from blood, taken in a trial of the OX40 agonist ivuxolimab. CDR3 sequence: CASSLANYGYTF. For the CDR3, the DNA is TGTGCCAGCAGTTTGGCCAACTATGGCTACACCTTC.